These 19 T cell receptor beta chains originate from one sample sequenced in a study of beta chain features in type 1 diabetes. Every isolated RNA sample was fully reverse transcribed, so sequencing captured expressed TCRB transcripts. Produced via immunoSEQ multiplex PCR; TCRdb's table is partial and in-frame only. The sample carries approximately 150,000 clones, about 10% recorded once. Sequenced input: naive CD4+ T cells from blood. The origin of the receptors is a man aged 18 to 30 in good health.

This clone occurred a few times. The chain carries TRBV19 and TRBJ2-7; 9 bases line up with TRBD1. This CDR3 spans 14 amino acids. Losses at the gene ends were 5 bases for V and 4 bases for J; bases not matched to a gene: 6. Germline CDR1 and CDR2: LNHDA and SQIVND (reference sequence). CDR3 residues: CASSPRTGAYEQYF. CDR3 nucleotides: TGTGCCAGTAGTCCGAGGACAGGGGCATACGAGCAGTACTTC.

The rearrangement uses TRBV5-1 and TRBJ2-3, with 8 bases identical to TRBD2. Germline CDR1 SGHRS, CDR2 YFSETQ. V dropped 0 bases and J dropped 1; count of bases not matched to a gene: 4. This CDR3 has 16 amino acids. Written as DNA, the CDR3 is TGCGCCAGCAGCTTGGGGCCGACTAGCGGCACAGATACGCAGTATTTT. Encoded protein: CASSLGPTSGTDTQYF.

The rearrangement uses TRBV15 and TRBJ1-2; 9 bases match TRBD1. Germline-derived CDR1 and CDR2 are LNHNV and YYDKDF (reference sequence). Losses at the gene ends were 4 bases for V and 7 bases for J; bases not matched to a gene: 10. This CDR3 is built from 15 residues. CDR3 DNA sequence: TGTGCCACCAGCAAGGAGATAACAGGGGGCTTTGGCTACACCTTC. Translation: CATSKEITGGFGYTF.

The gene calls are TRBV6-1 and TRBJ2-6; D may be TRBD1 (5 bases). V gave up 4 bases and J gave up 8 bases, with 15 bases separating them. There are 15 residues in the CDR3. CDR1 and CDR2 (germline): MNHNS, SASEGT. In nucleotides, the CDR3 is TGTGCCAGCAGTGTCCATCGTGACAGTCCCAACGTCCTGACTTTC. This gives the protein CASSVHRDSPNVLTF.

This clone was seen only a few times. This chain connects TRBV18 to TRBJ2-3, with TRBD2 identical over 8 bases. Trimming took 3 bases from V and 2 from J; bases not matched to a gene: 7. The germline gives CDR1 KGHSH, CDR2 LQKENI. The CDR3 contains 16 residues. In nucleotides, the CDR3 is TGTGCCAGCTCACCTCAGCCTAGCGGGTCCACAGATACGCAGTATTTT. Amino acids: CASSPQPSGSTDTQYF.

This chain links TRBV7-2 with TRBJ1-5; no definite D call. CDR1 SGHTA and CDR2 FQGNSA come from the germline V gene. V was trimmed by 5 bases and J by 0 bases, leaving 11 bases between them. The CDR3 has 15 residues. CDR3 protein: CASSQTVNSNQPQHF. The DNA of the CDR3 is TGTGCCAGCAGCCAAACGGTGAATAGCAATCAGCCCCAGCATTTT. Using reference TRBV7-2 and TRBJ1-5 for the parts outside the CDR3, the full variable domain is GAGVSQSPSNKVTEKGKDVELRCDPISGHTALYWYRQSLGQGLEFLIYFQGNSAPDKSGLPSDRFSAERTGGSVSTLTIQRTQQEDSAVYLCASSQTVNSNQPQHFGDGTRLSIL.

The chain joins TRBV7-3 to TRBJ2-5; 11 nucleotides line up with TRBD2. V was pared by 0 bases and J by 5 bases, with 5 bases of the junction left unmatched. The CDR3 extends over 16 amino acids. Germline V gene data show CDR1 as SGHTA and CDR2 as FQGTGA. The CDR3 coding sequence is TGTGCCAGCAGCTTAACTAGCGGGGGGGCATGGGAGACCCAGTACTTC. Translation: CASSLTSGGAWETQYF. The full variable domain, completed using reference TRBV7-3 and TRBJ2-5, is GAGVSQTPSNKVTEKGKYVELRCDPISGHTALYWYRQSLGQGPEFLIYFQGTGAADDSGLPNDRFFAVRPEGSVSTLKIQRTERGDSAVYLCASSLTSGGAWETQYFGPGTRLLVL.

This clone turned up a few times. The chain is built from TRBV18 and TRBJ2-7; D gene uncertain. Germline assignment: CDR1 KGHSH and CDR2 LQKENI. V gave up 3 bases and J gave up 6 bases, with 21 bases separating them. This CDR3 is 16 amino acids long. The CDR3 nucleotides read TGTGCCAGCTCACCCGCAGTCCCCCAGGTGGGTGCCGAGCAGTACTTC. Protein: CASSPAVPQVGAEQYF.

V usage is TRBV18 and J usage is TRBJ2-5, with D perhaps matching TRBD2 (5 bases). The CDR3 is 14 residues long. Trimming stripped 5 bases from V and 7 bases from J, with 17 bases between. CDR1 is KGHSH and CDR2 is LQKENI in the germline V gene. DNA for the CDR3: TGTGCCAGCTCAGGCACGAGGGAGATTGGGACCCAGTACTTC. Translating it yields CASSGTREIGTQYF.

This rearrangement joins TRBV25-1 to TRBJ1-2, with 8 positions matching TRBD1. Germline V gene data show CDR1 as MGHDK and CDR2 as SYGVNS. V trimming: 3 bases; J trimming: 8 bases; junction bases outside the gene matches: 8. The CDR3 is made up of 14 amino acids. In nucleotides, the CDR3 is TGTGCCAGCAGTGATCCAGGACAGGGCGGCGGCTACACCTTC. Protein product: CASSDPGQGGGYTF.

The genes are TRBV9 and TRBJ1-6; no clear D gene. CDR3 length: 17 amino acids. Per germline, CDR1 SGDLS and CDR2 YYNGEE. The V gene lost 4 bases and the J gene lost 0 bases, with 14 bases spanning the gap. CDR3 sequence (DNA): TGTGCCAGCAGCCTCTCTGCTCTCGGCTCCTATAATTCACCCCTCCACTTT. Its translation: CASSLSALGSYNSPLHF. The whole variable domain, remainder taken from reference TRBV9 and TRBJ1-6, is DSGVTQTPKHLITATGQRVTLRCSPRSGDLSVYWYQQSLDQGLQFLIQYYNGEERAKGNILERFSAQQFPDLHSELNLSSLELGDSALYFCASSLSALGSYNSPLHFGNGTRLTVT.

Ten or more counts support this clone. The chain links TRBV29-1 to TRBJ1-2, with D uncertain. Germline lookup yields CDR1 SQVTM and CDR2 ANQGSEA. The length of the CDR3 is 12 residues. V shed 2 bases and J shed 7 bases, with 11 bases lying between them. This CDR3 is CSVEPPRLGYTF. In DNA form, the CDR3 reads TGCAGCGTTGAACCCCCTAGGCTTGGCTACACCTTC.

This clone was picked up a small number of times. V is TRBV19 and J is TRBJ2-5; 11 bases align to TRBD2. The CDR3 consists of 15 residues. Germline trimming cut 3 bases from V and 8 bases from J; bases unmatched to any gene: 8. Looked up from germline, CDR1 is LNHDA and CDR2 is SQIVND (reference sequence). This chain's CDR3 is CASSILAGGLITQYF. As DNA, the CDR3 is TGTGCCAGTAGTATTCTAGCGGGGGGACTTATAACCCAGTACTTC.

This clone was seen a handful of times. The V and J genes are TRBV7-2 and TRBJ1-3; 8 nucleotides agree with TRBD1. Germline-derived CDR1 and CDR2 are SGHTA and FQGNSA. This CDR3 has 14 residues. The V segment lost 5 bases and the J segment 4 bases; nucleotides outside the gene matches: 4. This chain's CDR3 is CASSLNRGGNTIYF. CDR3 nucleotide sequence: TGTGCCAGCAGCCTGAACAGGGGGGGAAACACCATATATTTT.

This chain uses TRBV30 with TRBJ1-6, with TRBD1 as a possible D gene (5 bases). The ends were cut back, 3 bases at V and 1 base at J, with 10 bases in the middle. Germline V gives CDR1 GTSNPN, CDR2 SVGIG (reference sequence). The CDR3 consists of 15 residues. The CDR3 protein is CAWRPGVSYNSPLHF. DNA of the CDR3: TGTGCCTGGAGGCCGGGGGTTTCCTATAATTCACCCCTCCACTTT.

As DNA, the CDR3 is TGTGCCAGCAGTACCTGGGACAGGGGAACCTTC. Protein: CASSTWDRGTF. J is TRBJ1-2 and V is TRBV28; 10 bases align to TRBD1. V shed 5 bases and J 14 bases; nucleotides not matched to a gene: 5. Germline CDR1 is MDHEN and CDR2 is SYDVKM. This CDR3 is built from 11 residues.

V usage is TRBV5-1 and J usage is TRBJ1-1; 8 positions match TRBD1. V dropped 4 bases and J dropped 4; count of bases not matched to a gene: 9. The CDR3 has 15 residues. Germline CDR1 is SGHRS and CDR2 is YFSETQ. In DNA form, the CDR3 reads TGCGCCAGCAGCCCAAGGACAGGGATGGGCACTGAAGCTTTCTTT. Its protein product is CASSPRTGMGTEAFF.

CDR3 loop: CASSLAGGSYNSPLHF. The CDR3 DNA is TGCGCCAGCAGCTTGGCGGGGGGCTCCTATAATTCACCCCTCCACTTT. The rearrangement links TRBV5-1 to TRBJ1-6; D perhaps matches TRBD1 (5 bases). V lost 0 bases and J lost 0, with 7 bases in between. The germline gives CDR1 SGHRS, CDR2 YFSETQ. This CDR3 contains 16 residues.

This clone was seen only a few times. This rearrangement joins TRBV5-1 to TRBJ2-3; TRBD2 aligns across 16 bases. The ends lost 4 bases at V and 0 bases at J; junction bases unmatched: 8. This CDR3 contains 19 residues. CDR1 is SGHRS, CDR2 YFSETQ, per germline. CDR3 residues: CASSLPGLAGGRSTDTQYF. The CDR3, as DNA: TGCGCCAGCAGCCTACCGGGACTAGCGGGGGGGCGTAGCACAGATACGCAGTATTTT.